Listed below are T cell receptor beta chains from one sample, sequenced in a study of tissue T cells after allogeneic stem cell transplantation. Measured with immunoSEQ multiplex PCR; TCRdb has only the in-frame clones, and not every one. The table includes approximately 600 clones, around nine tenths detected once. This sample comprised duodenal tissue, obtained at autopsy. These receptors all come from a male patient aged 35-70 years with steroid-refractory graft-versus-host disease after an allogeneic stem cell transplant. A share of the T cells may be of graft donor origin. Each CDR3 is given with its conserved first and last residue. The order of the fields is CDR3 protein, CDR3 DNA, clone size, J gene, D gene, V gene. D genes are given only for firm matches. Not all rows give a size; the values are once, few, many and, for expanded clones, a class.

CDR3 protein: CASSPGGAGTGELFF
CDR3 DNA: TGCGCCAGCAGCCCGGGGGGCGCGGGCACCGGGGAGCTGTTTTTT
clone size: once
J gene: TRBJ2-2
D gene: NA
V gene: TRBV5-1

CDR3 protein: CSVAPGLSDTQYF
CDR3 DNA: TGCAGCGTGGCGCCGGGACTATCAGATACGCAGTATTTT
clone size: NA
J gene: TRBJ2-3
D gene: TRBD2
V gene: TRBV29-1

CDR3 protein: CASSLLGQYTDTQYF
CDR3 DNA: TGTGCCAGCAGCCTCCTGGGACAGTACACAGATACGCAGTATTTT
clone size: NA
J gene: TRBJ2-3
D gene: TRBD1
V gene: TRBV11-2

CDR3 protein: CASSRDRGNTEAFF
CDR3 DNA: TGTGCCAGCAGCCGGGACAGGGGGAACACTGAAGCTTTCTTT
clone size: NA
J gene: TRBJ1-1
D gene: TRBD1
V gene: TRBV7-6

CDR3 protein: CASSISRGTDTQYF
CDR3 DNA: TGTGCCAGTAGTATAAGCAGGGGCACAGATACGCAGTATTTT
clone size: NA
J gene: TRBJ2-3
D gene: NA
V gene: TRBV19

CDR3 protein: CARSSGTGENSPLHF
CDR3 DNA: TGTGCCAGAAGCAGCGGGACGGGGGAAAATTCACCCCTCCACTTT
clone size: NA
J gene: TRBJ1-6
D gene: NA
V gene: TRBV5-3

CDR3 protein: CATSDSEYSNQPQHF
CDR3 DNA: TGTGCCACCAGTGATTCGGAATATAGCAATCAGCCCCAGCATTTT
clone size: NA
J gene: TRBJ1-5
D gene: NA
V gene: TRBV24-1

CDR3 protein: CASSYTGPHSDNEQFF
CDR3 DNA: TGTGCCAGCAGCTATACCGGTCCCCATTCCGACAATGAGCAGTTCTTC
clone size: NA
J gene: TRBJ2-1
D gene: NA
V gene: TRBV3-1/TRBV3-2

CDR3 protein: CASSISVGEQYF
CDR3 DNA: TGTGCCAGCAGCATCTCGGTAGGCGAGCAGTACTTC
clone size: NA
J gene: TRBJ2-7
D gene: NA
V gene: TRBV7-2

CDR3 protein: CASSDLDRSGHNEQFF
CDR3 DNA: TGTGCCAGCAGTGATTTGGACAGGAGTGGGCACAATGAGCAGTTCTTC
clone size: few
J gene: TRBJ2-1
D gene: TRBD1
V gene: TRBV6-1

CDR3 protein: CASSPTGNYGYTF
CDR3 DNA: TGTGCCAGCAGCCCTACAGGGAACTATGGCTACACCTTC
clone size: NA
J gene: TRBJ1-2
D gene: NA
V gene: TRBV3-1/TRBV3-2

CDR3 protein: CAGGLDEQYF
CDR3 DNA: TGTGCCGGAGGGCTTGACGAGCAGTACTTC
clone size: NA
J gene: TRBJ2-7
D gene: NA
V gene: TRBV6-5

CDR3 protein: CASSSRDPIDIVQETQYF
CDR3 DNA: TGTGCCAGCAGCTCTAGGGACCCCATAGATATTGTACAAGAGACCCAGTACTTC
clone size: few
J gene: TRBJ2-5
D gene: NA
V gene: TRBV7-9

CDR3 protein: CASSQRLAGVTDTQYF
CDR3 DNA: TGCGCCAGCAGCCAAAGACTAGCGGGGGTCACAGATACGCAGTATTTT
clone size: NA
J gene: TRBJ2-3
D gene: TRBD2
V gene: TRBV4-3

CDR3 protein: CASSRDTAGPSTDTQYF
CDR3 DNA: TGTGCCAGCAGCCGGGACACGGCCGGACCTAGCACAGATACGCAGTATTTT
clone size: NA
J gene: TRBJ2-3
D gene: NA
V gene: TRBV27

CDR3 protein: CASSQDWLAGGPYEQYF
CDR3 DNA: TGCGCCAGCAGCCAAGATTGGCTAGCGGGGGGGCCGTACGAGCAGTACTTC
clone size: NA
J gene: TRBJ2-7
D gene: TRBD2
V gene: TRBV4-3

CDR3 protein: CASSPGQADYEQYF
CDR3 DNA: TGTGCCAGCAGCCCCGGACAGGCCGACTACGAGCAGTACTTC
clone size: NA
J gene: TRBJ2-7
D gene: TRBD1
V gene: TRBV7-9

CDR3 protein: CATSDLYSGGTAGEQFF
CDR3 DNA: TGTGCCACCAGTGATTTGTACAGCGGGGGAACCGCGGGTGAGCAGTTCTTC
clone size: NA
J gene: TRBJ2-1
D gene: TRBD2
V gene: TRBV24-1

CDR3 protein: CASSPNYIELLRTDTQYF
CDR3 DNA: TGTGCCAGCAGCCCAAACTACATTGAACTCCTTCGGACAGATACGCAGTATTTT
clone size: NA
J gene: TRBJ2-3
D gene: NA
V gene: TRBV7-8

CDR3 protein: CASSFRQGVPCEQYF
CDR3 DNA: TGTGCCAGCAGCTTCCGACAGGGGGTCCCGTGCGAGCAGTACTTC
clone size: NA
J gene: TRBJ2-7
D gene: NA
V gene: TRBV21-1

CDR3 protein: CAWSGQGSVASGYTF
CDR3 DNA: TGTGCCTGGAGTGGACAGGGTTCCGTCGCGAGCGGCTACACCTTC
clone size: NA
J gene: TRBJ1-2
D gene: TRBD1
V gene: TRBV30

CDR3 protein: CASSLCGFGRNEQFF
CDR3 DNA: TGCGCCAGCAGCTTGTGCGGGTTCGGCCGCAATGAGCAGTTCTTC
clone size: NA
J gene: TRBJ2-1
D gene: NA
V gene: TRBV5-1

CDR3 protein: CASSEGNSYGYTF
CDR3 DNA: TGTGCCAGCAGTGAGGGTAACTCCTATGGCTACACCTTC
clone size: once
J gene: TRBJ1-2
D gene: NA
V gene: TRBV2